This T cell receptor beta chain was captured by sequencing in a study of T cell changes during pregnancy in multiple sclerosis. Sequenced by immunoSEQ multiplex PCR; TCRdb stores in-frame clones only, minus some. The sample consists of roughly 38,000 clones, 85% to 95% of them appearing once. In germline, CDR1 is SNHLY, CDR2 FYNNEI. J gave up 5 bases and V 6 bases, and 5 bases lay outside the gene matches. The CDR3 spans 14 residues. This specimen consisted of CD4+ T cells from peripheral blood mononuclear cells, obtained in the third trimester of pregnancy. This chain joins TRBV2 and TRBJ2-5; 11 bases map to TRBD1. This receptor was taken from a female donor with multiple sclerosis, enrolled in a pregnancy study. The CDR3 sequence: CASRGQGVGETQYF. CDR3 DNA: TGTGCCAGCAGGGGACAGGGGGTAGGGGAGACCCAGTACTTC.